A selection of T cell receptor beta chains follows, all from one sample in a study of CD8 T cells in Susac syndrome. MiXCR was run by TCRdb on the immunoSEQ multiplex PCR reads, yielding one entry per CDR3 protein. This table holds just under 95,000 distinct CDR3 sequences, around 94% found once. The sequencing sample was made of CD4+ T cells from PBMCs. Source of these receptors: a human donor with Susac syndrome. CDR3s include the opening cysteine and the closing phenylalanine or tryptophan. A D gene is named only where the DNA matches it firmly. Clone size, where shown, is once, few, many, or a class for clones that have expanded.

TRBJ2-1,TRBV9,TRBD2,.,TGTGCCAGCAGCGTAGGGCACGGGGGGGGCTCGGATGAGCAGTTCTTC,CASSVGHGGGSDEQFF
TRBJ2-7,TRBV7-2,TRBD2,.,TGTGCCAGCAGCTTAGGGGGCGGGGGGGCCTACGAGCAGTACTTC,CASSLGGGGAYEQYF
TRBJ1-2,TRBV3-1,TRBD1,.,TGTGCCAGCAGCCAGAGGCGGACAGGGGGGGACTACACCTTC,CASSQRRTGGDYTF
TRBJ1-1,TRBV29-1,.,.,TGCAGCGCTCAAGGGGCACCAAACACTGAAGCTTTCTTT,CSAQGAPNTEAFF
TRBJ1-1,TRBV14,TRBD1,.,TGTGCCAGCAGCCCCGGGACAGTTCAACCGATGAACACTGAAGCTTTCTTT,CASSPGTVQPMNTEAFF
TRBJ2-1,TRBV19,TRBD2,.,TGTGCCAGTAGTATAGGAGCGGGGGGCAATGAGCAGTTCTTC,CASSIGAGGNEQFF
TRBJ2-1,TRBV20-1,.,.,TGCAGTGCTGCCTACAATGAGCAGTTCTTC,CSAAYNEQFF
TRBJ2-1,TRBV10-3,.,.,TGTGCCATCAGTGCTGAGGGTAATGAGCAGTTCTTC,CAISAEGNEQFF
TRBJ2-7,TRBV7-2,.,.,TGTGCCAGCAGCTCCGGACGGGTCGACGAGCAGTACTTC,CASSSGRVDEQYF
TRBJ2-7,TRBV18,.,.,TGTGCCAGCTCACCGCCGGATTACTCCTACGAGCAGTACTTC,CASSPPDYSYEQYF
TRBJ2-2,TRBV7-2,.,.,TGTGCCAGCAGCCCCCCGGTGACCTTCGGGGAGCTGTTTTTT,CASSPPVTFGELFF
TRBJ1-6,TRBV28,.,.,TGTGCCAGCAGTTTTATGGCGGGGAATTCACCCCTCCACTTT,CASSFMAGNSPLHF
TRBJ2-1,TRBV20-1,TRBD1,.,TGCAGTGCTAGTTCAGGGGACAGACTCAATGAGCAGTTCTTC,CSASSGDRLNEQFF
TRBJ2-7,TRBV20-1,.,.,TGCAGTGCTAGTTTCCCAAGGGTCTACGAGCAGTACTTC,CSASFPRVYEQYF
TRBJ1-5,TRBV7-2,.,.,TGTGCCAGCTCCTTTGGGGGGAGGGAGCCCCAGCATTTT,CASSFGGREPQHF
TRBJ2-5,TRBV7-9,.,.,TGTGCCAGCAGCTTACCAGGGATTCAAGAGACCCAGTACTTC,CASSLPGIQETQYF
TRBJ1-1,TRBV20-1,TRBD1,.,TGCAGTGCTCAGGGACAGGGGGCTGCCGCTTTCTTT,CSAQGQGAAAFF
TRBJ1-2,TRBV20-1,.,.,TGCAGTGCTAAAAGAACAGGGTTAGAAGGCTACACCTTC,CSAKRTGLEGYTF
TRBJ2-5,TRBV7-2,.,.,TGTGCCAGCAAGAGGGTCGGCTACCAAGAGACCCAGTACTTC,CASKRVGYQETQYF
TRBJ2-1,TRBV11-2,.,.,TGTGCCAGCAGCGTTAGTCTTAATAGAGACAGAACCAGCTCCTACAATGAGCAGTTCTTC,CASSVSLNRDRTSSYNEQFF
TRBJ1-4,TRBV3-1,.,.,TGTGCCAGCAGCGTCACAGGGCGATTGGATGAAAAACTGTTTTTT,CASSVTGRLDEKLFF
TRBJ2-3,TRBV25-1,TRBD1,.,TGTGCGAGCGAGAGACAGGGCGTTACAGATACGCAGTATTTT,CASERQGVTDTQYF
TRBJ2-2,TRBV12-3/TRBV12-4,.,.,TGTGCCAGCAGTTTCCCCGGGGAGCTGTTTTTT,CASSFPGELFF
TRBJ2-1,TRBV24-1,.,once,TGTGCCACCAGTGAGCAGTCGGGGGCCCGTGAGCAGTTCTTC,CATSEQSGAREQFF
TRBJ2-7,TRBV7-2,TRBD2,.,TGTGCCAGCAGCCGTGGGGGACCCTCAGCGGGGGGCTCCTACGAGCAGTACTTC,CASSRGGPSAGGSYEQYF
TRBJ2-2,TRBV7-8,.,.,TGTGCCAGCATAGACACCGGGGAGCTGTTTTTT,CASIDTGELFF